This T cell receptor beta chain was sequenced for a study of blood T cells in healthy people across ages. Sample-barcoded 5' priming and a J-beta primer mix drove a second PCR of roughly 7 to 11 cycles. Each CDR3 protein gets one entry after TCRdb re-called the 5' RACE reads with MiXCR. The table includes 920,000 or so distinct CDR3 sequences, around 43% detected once. The CDR3 consists of 13 residues. Germline V gene data show CDR1 as KGHDR and CDR2 as SFDVKD. V dropped 4 bases and J dropped 11; count of bases not matched to a gene: 8. This sequence joins TRBV24-1 and TRBJ1-1; 8 bases are shared with TRBD1. Sample: blood. This receptor was taken from a woman in her sixties in good health. The CDR3 spells CATSDSDRGEAFF. CDR3 in DNA: TGTGCCACCAGTGACTCCGACAGGGGTGAGGCTTTCTTT.